The rows below give T cell receptor beta chains drawn from one sample of a study of blood T cell repertoires in COVID-19. The method was immunoSEQ multiplex PCR; TCRdb's version includes in-frame clones alone and lacks a portion of them. Altogether 250,000 or so clones are present, around 93% being singletons, with the ten largest covering 2.8%. Input material: PBMCs or T cells enriched from blood (not recorded which). Receptors originate from a man aged 35-49 years who had been exposed to COVID-19. The CDR3 runs from the conserved cysteine through the conserved F or W. The D gene is left open where the match is weak. Clone size is given for some rows only: seen once, a few or many times, or a class if the clone is expanded.

cdr3_nt: TGTGCCAGCTCGGGGGCCTACGAGCAGTACTTC
cdr3_aa: CASSGAYEQYF
j_call: TRBJ2-7
clone_size: -
v_call: TRBV30
cdr3_length: 11
d_call: -

cdr3_nt: TGTGCCAGCTCACCGCCGGACTCCGCCCGGACCACAGATACGCAGTATTTT
cdr3_aa: CASSPPDSARTTDTQYF
j_call: TRBJ2-3
clone_size: -
v_call: TRBV18
cdr3_length: 17
d_call: -

cdr3_nt: TGCGCCAGCAGCTTGTTAGCAGATACTAATGAAAAACTGTTTTTT
cdr3_aa: CASSLLADTNEKLFF
j_call: TRBJ1-4
clone_size: -
v_call: TRBV5-1
cdr3_length: 15
d_call: -

cdr3_nt: TGTGCCAGCAGTGCTCCCGGACTAGCGGGAGAAATAAGGGAGACCCAGTACTTC
cdr3_aa: CASSAPGLAGEIRETQYF
j_call: TRBJ2-5
clone_size: -
v_call: TRBV27
cdr3_length: 18
d_call: TRBD2

cdr3_nt: TGTGCCAGCAGCCTGCGGGACACCGGGGAGCTGTTTTTT
cdr3_aa: CASSLRDTGELFF
j_call: TRBJ2-2
clone_size: -
v_call: TRBV3-1/TRBV3-2
cdr3_length: 13
d_call: -

cdr3_nt: TGTGCCAGCAGCTTAGTGGACAGGGGCTACGAGCAGTACTTC
cdr3_aa: CASSLVDRGYEQYF
j_call: TRBJ2-7
clone_size: -
v_call: TRBV7-2
cdr3_length: 14
d_call: TRBD1

cdr3_nt: TGTGCCAGCAGCCGTCAAGACTTGACGGGGGAGATGAACACTGAAGCTTTCTTT
cdr3_aa: CASSRQDLTGEMNTEAFF
j_call: TRBJ1-1
clone_size: -
v_call: TRBV7-9
cdr3_length: 18
d_call: -

cdr3_nt: TGTGCCAGCAGTACCGCGGGCGGGGCTCAAGAGACCCAGTACTTC
cdr3_aa: CASSTAGGAQETQYF
j_call: TRBJ2-5
clone_size: -
v_call: TRBV28
cdr3_length: 15
d_call: -

cdr3_nt: TGTGCCAGCAGCTCTCCAACGGGAGTCTCCTACAATGAGCAGTTCTTC
cdr3_aa: CASSSPTGVSYNEQFF
j_call: TRBJ2-1
clone_size: -
v_call: TRBV7-6
cdr3_length: 16
d_call: -

cdr3_nt: TGTGCCAGCAGCGTAGAGGCGGGAGGAACCGGGGAGCTGTTTTTT
cdr3_aa: CASSVEAGGTGELFF
j_call: TRBJ2-2
clone_size: -
v_call: TRBV9
cdr3_length: 15
d_call: TRBD2

cdr3_nt: TGTGCCAGCAGCTCCTCACCAGGGGTACCACTGAACCCCTACGAGCAGTACTTC
cdr3_aa: CASSSSPGVPLNPYEQYF
j_call: TRBJ2-7
clone_size: -
v_call: TRBV7-9
cdr3_length: 18
d_call: -

cdr3_nt: TGTGCCAGCAGCCCAATTAGCTCTGGAAACACCATATATTTT
cdr3_aa: CASSPISSGNTIYF
j_call: TRBJ1-3
clone_size: -
v_call: TRBV3-1/TRBV3-2
cdr3_length: 14
d_call: -

cdr3_nt: TGTGCCTTGATGGGGCAGGGAGAGACCCAGTACTTC
cdr3_aa: CALMGQGETQYF
j_call: TRBJ2-5
clone_size: -
v_call: TRBV30
cdr3_length: 12
d_call: -

cdr3_nt: TGTGCCAGCAGCCCAACAGCTGGGGTAGCGGAGACCTACGAGCAGTACTTC
cdr3_aa: CASSPTAGVAETYEQYF
j_call: TRBJ2-7
clone_size: many
v_call: TRBV9
cdr3_length: 17
d_call: -

cdr3_nt: TGTGCCAGCAGCTTAGCGGGCGGGGTCACCTACGAGCAGTACTTC
cdr3_aa: CASSLAGGVTYEQYF
j_call: TRBJ2-7
clone_size: -
v_call: TRBV7-2
cdr3_length: 15
d_call: -

cdr3_nt: TGTGCCAGCTCACCTGGGACAGGTGAAGCTTTCTTT
cdr3_aa: CASSPGTGEAFF
j_call: TRBJ1-1
clone_size: -
v_call: TRBV18
cdr3_length: 12
d_call: TRBD1

cdr3_nt: TGTGCCAGTAGTAAATCGTCTAGAGGCAGGGGGCCCACTGAAGCTTTCTTT
cdr3_aa: CASSKSSRGRGPTEAFF
j_call: TRBJ1-1
clone_size: -
v_call: TRBV19
cdr3_length: 17
d_call: TRBD1

cdr3_nt: TGTGCCAGCAGCCCTAGAGACAGGGGCGGGAACACTGAAGCTTTCTTT
cdr3_aa: CASSPRDRGGNTEAFF
j_call: TRBJ1-1
clone_size: -
v_call: TRBV4-2
cdr3_length: 16
d_call: TRBD1

cdr3_nt: TGTGCTAGCAGTTCCGGGACTAGCTCCTGGGGGACCCAGTACTTC
cdr3_aa: CASSSGTSSWGTQYF
j_call: TRBJ2-5
clone_size: -
v_call: TRBV7-7
cdr3_length: 15
d_call: TRBD2

cdr3_nt: TGTGCCAGCAGTTACGACAGGGGGCTAGAAGGCTACACCTTC
cdr3_aa: CASSYDRGLEGYTF
j_call: TRBJ1-2
clone_size: -
v_call: TRBV6-5
cdr3_length: 14
d_call: TRBD1

cdr3_nt: TGTGCCAGCAGCGCCCTTACTAGCGGGAGCGATAACACCGGGGAGCTGTTTTTT
cdr3_aa: CASSALTSGSDNTGELFF
j_call: TRBJ2-2
clone_size: -
v_call: TRBV9
cdr3_length: 18
d_call: TRBD2

cdr3_nt: TGCGCCAGCAGCCCACCCAGCGGGAGGGCCTTCGATGAGCAGTTCTTC
cdr3_aa: CASSPPSGRAFDEQFF
j_call: TRBJ2-1
clone_size: -
v_call: TRBV5-1
cdr3_length: 16
d_call: TRBD2

cdr3_nt: TGTGCCAGCTCACCACTGAGACAGGCCTCCTACAATGAGCAGTTCTTC
cdr3_aa: CASSPLRQASYNEQFF
j_call: TRBJ2-1
clone_size: -
v_call: TRBV18
cdr3_length: 16
d_call: -

cdr3_nt: TGTGCCAGCAGTGATAGTATAGCGATCAACGAGCAGTACTTC
cdr3_aa: CASSDSIAINEQYF
j_call: TRBJ2-7
clone_size: -
v_call: TRBV2
cdr3_length: 14
d_call: -

cdr3_nt: TGTGCCAGCAGTTACCCACCGGGACTAGCGGGAGGGGTGTACAATGAGCAGTTCTTC
cdr3_aa: CASSYPPGLAGGVYNEQFF
j_call: TRBJ2-1
clone_size: -
v_call: TRBV6-2/TRBV6-3
cdr3_length: 19
d_call: TRBD2

cdr3_nt: TGTGCCAGCCTTACCTGGGCAGGGGGCGCGGACACCATATATTTT
cdr3_aa: CASLTWAGGADTIYF
j_call: TRBJ1-3
clone_size: -
v_call: TRBV7-9
cdr3_length: 15
d_call: TRBD1

cdr3_nt: TGTGCTAGTGGTTTCTCAGAAAGGCGGAACTATGGCTACACCTTC
cdr3_aa: CASGFSERRNYGYTF
j_call: TRBJ1-2
clone_size: -
v_call: TRBV12-5
cdr3_length: 15
d_call: -

cdr3_nt: TGTGCCAGCAGCCTAACCGGGGGAGGAGGCTACACCTTC
cdr3_aa: CASSLTGGGGYTF
j_call: TRBJ1-2
clone_size: -
v_call: TRBV13
cdr3_length: 13
d_call: -

cdr3_nt: TGCGCCAGCAGCCAAGATAGGTGGACAGGGATCTATGGCTACACCTTC
cdr3_aa: CASSQDRWTGIYGYTF
j_call: TRBJ1-2
clone_size: -
v_call: TRBV4-3
cdr3_length: 16
d_call: TRBD1

cdr3_nt: TGCAGCGTCCGATCTAGCGGGATTTCCTACAATGAGCAGTTCTTC
cdr3_aa: CSVRSSGISYNEQFF
j_call: TRBJ2-1
clone_size: -
v_call: TRBV29-1
cdr3_length: 15
d_call: TRBD2

cdr3_nt: TGTGCCAGCAGCTTCGGACAGGCGAATGAGCAGTTCTTC
cdr3_aa: CASSFGQANEQFF
j_call: TRBJ2-1
clone_size: -
v_call: TRBV7-3
cdr3_length: 13
d_call: TRBD1